What follows is one TCR beta chain and its context. What it recognizes is unknown. This sample is drawn from a study of cytomegalovirus exposure and HLA in healthy donors. The PCR used 60 Vbeta and 13 Jbeta primers. Some clones are missing from TCRdb's copy, which holds only in-frame ones; the method was immunoSEQ multiplex PCR. The repertoire has 150,000 to 200,000 clones, approximately 72% of them found once; the top ten carry around 2.3%. Study results and caveats: The investigators catalogued 150 to 200 TCR beta chains as cytomegalovirus-associated. Both high specificity and high sensitivity reportedly marked the classifier's diagnosis of cytomegalovirus status. In a later analysis, CMV-associated beta chains were mostly HLA-associated, it appeared. For TCR beta chains, V- and J-gene trimming was later linked to a missense DCLRE1C variant.

This CDR3 region has 16 residues. CDR1 is SEHNR and CDR2 is FQNEAQ in the germline V gene (reference sequence). J gave up 2 bases and V 4 bases, and 7 bases lay outside the gene matches. The sample comprised PBMCs. The chain couples TRBV7-9 to TRBJ1-3, with 8 bases lining up with TRBD1. This TCR was sampled from a human donor in good health. CDR3 region: CASSSSDRAPGNTIYF. CDR3 bases: TGTGCCAGCAGCTCCTCGGACAGGGCCCCTGGAAACACCATATATTTT.